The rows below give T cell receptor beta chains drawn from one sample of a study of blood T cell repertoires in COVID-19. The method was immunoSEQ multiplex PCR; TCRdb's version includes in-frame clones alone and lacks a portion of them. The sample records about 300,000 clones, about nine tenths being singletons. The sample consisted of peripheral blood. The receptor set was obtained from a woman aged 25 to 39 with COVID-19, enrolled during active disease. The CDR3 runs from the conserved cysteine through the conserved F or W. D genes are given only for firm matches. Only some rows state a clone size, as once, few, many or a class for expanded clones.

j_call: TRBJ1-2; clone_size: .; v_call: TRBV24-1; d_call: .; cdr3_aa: CATSGTEPYGYTF; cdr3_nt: TGTGCCACCAGTGGGACAGAACCTTATGGCTACACCTTC
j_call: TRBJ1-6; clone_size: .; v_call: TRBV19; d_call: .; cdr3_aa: CASSRQKSSYNSPLHF; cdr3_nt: TGTGCCAGTAGTCGCCAAAAGAGCTCCTATAATTCACCCCTCCACTTT
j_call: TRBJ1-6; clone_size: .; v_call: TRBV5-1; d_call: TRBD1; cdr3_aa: CASSFLQGESPLHF; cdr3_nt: TGCGCCAGCAGCTTTTTACAGGGGGAATCACCCCTCCACTTT
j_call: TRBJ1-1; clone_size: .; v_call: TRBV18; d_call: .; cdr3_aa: CASSQNGNTEAFF; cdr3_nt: TGTGCCAGCTCCCAAAACGGTAATACTGAAGCTTTCTTT
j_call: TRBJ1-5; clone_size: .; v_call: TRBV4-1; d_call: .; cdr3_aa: CASSQGQGPQHF; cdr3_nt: TGCGCCAGCAGCCAAGGCCAGGGACCCCAGCATTTT
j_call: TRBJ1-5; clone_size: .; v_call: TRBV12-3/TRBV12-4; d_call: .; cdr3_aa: CASSLTGPQPQHF; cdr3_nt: TGTGCCAGCAGTCTTACAGGGCCTCAGCCCCAGCATTTT
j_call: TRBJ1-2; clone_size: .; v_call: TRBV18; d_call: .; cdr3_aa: CASSPGSQGYGYTF; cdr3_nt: TGTGCCAGCTCACCAGGGTCGCAGGGGTACGGCTACACCTTC
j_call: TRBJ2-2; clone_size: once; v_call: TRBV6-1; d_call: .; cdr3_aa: CASSEWGNRWTGELFF; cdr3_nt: TGTGCCAGCAGTGAATGGGGCAACCGCTGGACCGGGGAGCTGTTTTTT
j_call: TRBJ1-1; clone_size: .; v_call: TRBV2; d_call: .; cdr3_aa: CASSDSGYTEAFF; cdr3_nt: TGTGCCAGCAGTGATTCGGGGTACACTGAAGCTTTCTTT
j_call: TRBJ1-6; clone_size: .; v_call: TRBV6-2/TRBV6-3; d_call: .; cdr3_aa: CASSSTTGGSPLHF; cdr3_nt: TGTGCCAGCAGTTCGACTACCGGGGGTTCACCCCTCCACTTT
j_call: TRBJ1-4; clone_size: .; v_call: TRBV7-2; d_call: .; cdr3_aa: CASSLLLTNEKLFF; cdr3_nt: TGTGCCAGCAGCCTACTACTGACTAATGAAAAACTGTTTTTT
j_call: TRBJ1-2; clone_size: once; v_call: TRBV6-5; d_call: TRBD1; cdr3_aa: CASSYGTDLYGYTF; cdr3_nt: TGTGCCAGCAGTTACGGGACAGACCTATATGGCTACACCTTC
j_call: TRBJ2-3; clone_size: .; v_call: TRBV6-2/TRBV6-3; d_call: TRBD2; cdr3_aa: CASSPPDWEGTDTQYF; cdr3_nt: TGTGCCAGCAGCCCTCCGGACTGGGAGGGGACAGATACGCAGTATTTT
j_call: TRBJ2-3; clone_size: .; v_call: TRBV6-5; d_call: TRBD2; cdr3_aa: CAGRDGVGRGTQYF; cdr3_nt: TGTGCCGGGAGGGACGGAGTAGGGAGGGGTACGCAGTATTTT
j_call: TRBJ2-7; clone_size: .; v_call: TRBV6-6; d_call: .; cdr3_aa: CASTEPGDVNLYF; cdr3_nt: TGTGCCAGCACTGAACCGGGGGACGTTAACTTGTACTTC
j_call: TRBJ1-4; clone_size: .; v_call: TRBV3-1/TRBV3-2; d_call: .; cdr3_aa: CASSHWERGGEKLFF; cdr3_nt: TGTGCCAGCAGCCACTGGGAGAGGGGAGGTGAAAAACTGTTTTTT
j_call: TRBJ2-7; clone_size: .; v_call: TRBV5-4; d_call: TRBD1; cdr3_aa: CASSSWGQGSYEQYF; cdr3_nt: TGTGCCAGCAGCTCTTGGGGACAGGGTTCCTACGAGCAGTACTTC
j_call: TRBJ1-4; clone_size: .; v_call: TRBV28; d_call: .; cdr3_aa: CASSLLRGGEKLFF; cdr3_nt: TGTGCCAGCAGTTTACTCAGGGGTGGTGAAAAACTGTTTTTT
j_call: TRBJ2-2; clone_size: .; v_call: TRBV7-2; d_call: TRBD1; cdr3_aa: CASSLERQGANTGELFF; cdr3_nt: TGTGCCAGCAGCTTAGAGAGACAGGGGGCGAACACCGGGGAGCTGTTTTTT
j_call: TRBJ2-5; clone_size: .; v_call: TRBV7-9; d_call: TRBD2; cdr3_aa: CASRPGLEGETQYF; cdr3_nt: TGTGCCAGCAGACCGGGACTAGAGGGAGAGACCCAGTACTTC
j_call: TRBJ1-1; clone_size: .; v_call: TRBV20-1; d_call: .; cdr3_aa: CSVTGNTEAFF; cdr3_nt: TGCAGTGTTACGGGGAACACTGAAGCTTTCTTT
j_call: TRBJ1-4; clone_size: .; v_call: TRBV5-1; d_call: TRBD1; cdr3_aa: CASSLSGTGGNEKLFF; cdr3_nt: TGCGCCAGCAGCTTATCTGGGACAGGGGGAAATGAAAAACTGTTTTTT
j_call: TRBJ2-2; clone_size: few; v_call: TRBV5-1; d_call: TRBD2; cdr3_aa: CASSYGLAGGLRTGELFF; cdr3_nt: TGCGCCAGCAGCTATGGACTAGCGGGGGGGCTTCGCACCGGGGAGCTGTTTTTT
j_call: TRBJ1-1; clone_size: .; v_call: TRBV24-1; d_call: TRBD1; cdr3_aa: CATSELPGQIMNTEAFF; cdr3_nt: TGTGCCACCAGTGAGCTACCGGGACAGATAATGAACACTGAAGCTTTCTTT
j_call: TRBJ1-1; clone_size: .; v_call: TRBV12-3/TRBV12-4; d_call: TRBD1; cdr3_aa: CASSSGQGTEAFF; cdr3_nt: TGTGCCAGCAGTTCTGGACAGGGAACAGAAGCTTTCTTT
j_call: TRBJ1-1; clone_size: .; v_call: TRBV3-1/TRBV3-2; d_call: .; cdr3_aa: CASSQKGVGTEAFF; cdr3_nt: TGTGCCAGCAGCCAAAAGGGGGTGGGCACTGAAGCTTTCTTT